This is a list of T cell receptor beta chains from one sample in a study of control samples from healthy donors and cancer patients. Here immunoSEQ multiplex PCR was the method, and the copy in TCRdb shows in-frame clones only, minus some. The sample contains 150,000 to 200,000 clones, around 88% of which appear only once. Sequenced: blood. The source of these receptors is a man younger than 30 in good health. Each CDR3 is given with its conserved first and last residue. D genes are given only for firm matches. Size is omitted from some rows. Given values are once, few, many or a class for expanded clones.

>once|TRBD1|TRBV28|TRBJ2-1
CASSPDWDRDNEQFF
TGTGCCAGCAGTCCCGACTGGGACAGGGACAATGAGCAGTTCTTC
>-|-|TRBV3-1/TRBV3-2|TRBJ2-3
CASSQVVADTQYF
TGTGCCAGCAGCCAAGTCGTCGCAGATACGCAGTATTTT
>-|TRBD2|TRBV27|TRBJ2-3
CASSPRWTSTTDTQYF
TGTGCCAGCAGCCCACGTTGGACTAGTACCACAGATACGCAGTATTTT
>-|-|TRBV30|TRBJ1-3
CAWKPNVGNTIYF
TGTGCCTGGAAGCCTAACGTTGGAAACACCATATATTTT
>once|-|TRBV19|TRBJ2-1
CASSIRSYNEQFF
TGTGCCAGTAGTATACGTTCATACAATGAGCAGTTCTTC
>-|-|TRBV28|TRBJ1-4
CASSLAVATNEKLFF
TGTGCCAGCAGTTTAGCGGTAGCAACTAATGAAAAACTGTTTTTT
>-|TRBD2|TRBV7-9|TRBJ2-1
CASSSPTSGVRSSYNEQFF
TGTGCCAGCAGCTCCCCGACTAGCGGGGTCAGGAGCTCCTACAATGAGCAGTTCTTC
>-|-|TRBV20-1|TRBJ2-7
CSVAGPYEQYF
TGCAGTGTGGCAGGACCCTACGAGCAGTACTTC
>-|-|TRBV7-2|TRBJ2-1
CASSFSDSLNEQFF
TGTGCCAGCAGCTTCTCGGACAGCCTCAATGAGCAGTTCTTC
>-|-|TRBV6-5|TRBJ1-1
CASKGRLEAFF
TGTGCCAGCAAGGGAAGGCTCGAAGCTTTCTTT
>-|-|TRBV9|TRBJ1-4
CASSPLGGPNEKLFF
TGTGCCAGCAGCCCCCTCGGCGGCCCCAATGAAAAACTGTTTTTT
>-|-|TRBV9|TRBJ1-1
CASSVEGHEDTEAFF
TGTGCCAGCAGCGTAGAAGGACACGAAGACACTGAAGCTTTCTTT
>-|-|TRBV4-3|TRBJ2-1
CASSQDLAESYNEQFF
TGCGCCAGCAGCCAAGATCTTGCAGAATCCTACAATGAGCAGTTCTTC
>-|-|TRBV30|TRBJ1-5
CAWSGWRGSNQPQHF
TGTGCCTGGAGTGGTTGGAGGGGAAGCAATCAGCCCCAGCATTTT
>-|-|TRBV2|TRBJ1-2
CASSEYTNYGYTF
TGTGCCAGCAGTGAATACACCAACTATGGCTACACCTTC
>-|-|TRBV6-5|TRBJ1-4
CASRRVRGNEKLFF
TGTGCCAGCAGGAGGGTCCGAGGGAATGAAAAACTGTTTTTT
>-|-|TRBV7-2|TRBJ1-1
CASERGDMNTEAFF
TGTGCCAGTGAGAGAGGGGACATGAACACTGAAGCTTTCTTT
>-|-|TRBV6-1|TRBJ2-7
CASSEWVDEQYF
TGTGCCAGCAGTGAATGGGTGGACGAGCAGTACTTC
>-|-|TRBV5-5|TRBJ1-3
CASTWGRTGNTIYF
TGTGCCAGCACCTGGGGAAGGACTGGAAACACCATATATTTT
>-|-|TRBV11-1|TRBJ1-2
CASSSAGGYTF
TGTGCCAGCAGCTCAGCTGGTGGCTACACCTTC
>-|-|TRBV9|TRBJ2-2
CASSGTSTNTGELFF
TGTGCCAGCAGCGGGACATCAACGAACACCGGGGAGCTGTTTTTT
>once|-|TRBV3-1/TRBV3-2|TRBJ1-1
CASRPQGLRANTEAFF
TGTGCCAGCAGACCGCAAGGGTTGAGGGCGAACACTGAAGCTTTCTTT
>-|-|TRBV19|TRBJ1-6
CASSHPRGKTYNSPLHF
TGTGCCAGTAGTCATCCCCGCGGGAAGACTTATAATTCACCCCTCCACTTT
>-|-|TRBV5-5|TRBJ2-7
CASSLAGRGYEQYF
TGTGCCAGCAGCTTGGCGGGCAGGGGCTACGAGCAGTACTTC
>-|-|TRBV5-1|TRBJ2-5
CASSLAKGAREETQYF
TGCGCCAGCAGCTTGGCGAAGGGGGCGCGGGAGGAGACCCAGTACTTC
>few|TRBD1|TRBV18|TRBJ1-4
CASSPQGAKGASNEKLFF
TGTGCCAGCTCACCACAGGGGGCCAAAGGAGCCTCTAATGAAAAACTGTTTTTT
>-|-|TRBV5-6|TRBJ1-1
CASSLPIGSTEAFF
TGTGCCAGCAGCTTGCCGATAGGGAGCACTGAAGCTTTCTTT
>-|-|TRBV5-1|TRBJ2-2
CASSLSGELFF
TGCGCCAGCAGCTTATCCGGGGAGCTGTTTTTT
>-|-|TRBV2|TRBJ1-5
CASRRQNSNQPQHF
TGTGCCAGCAGGCGACAGAACTCCAATCAGCCCCAGCATTTT
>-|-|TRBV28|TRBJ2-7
CASSLSGQNYEQYF
TGTGCCAGCAGTTTATCAGGACAGAACTACGAGCAGTACTTC
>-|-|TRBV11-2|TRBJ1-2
CASSSRPLRMYGYTF
TGTGCCAGCAGCTCTAGGCCTCTGCGGATGTATGGCTACACCTTC
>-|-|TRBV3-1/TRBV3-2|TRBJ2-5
CASSHGRRQETQYF
TGTGCCAGCAGCCATGGACGTCGTCAAGAGACCCAGTACTTC
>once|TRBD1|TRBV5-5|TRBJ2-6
CASSLAGTGGSSGANVLTF
TGTGCCAGCAGCTTGGCCGGGACAGGGGGCAGCTCTGGGGCCAACGTCCTGACTTTC
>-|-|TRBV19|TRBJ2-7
CASSISFPNYEQYF
TGTGCCAGTAGTATCTCTTTCCCGAACTACGAGCAGTACTTC
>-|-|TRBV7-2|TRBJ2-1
CASSSASTYNEQFF
TGTGCCAGCAGCTCAGCTTCTACCTACAATGAGCAGTTCTTC
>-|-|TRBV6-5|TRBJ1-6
CASSYRNSPLHF
TGTGCCAGCAGTTACCGGAATTCACCCCTCCACTTT
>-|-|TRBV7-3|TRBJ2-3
CASSLDSGADTQYF
TGTGCCAGCAGCTTAGATTCGGGGGCAGATACGCAGTATTTT
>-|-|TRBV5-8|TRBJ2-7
CASSLERAAAYEQYF
TGTGCCAGCAGCTTGGAGAGGGCCGCGGCCTACGAGCAGTACTTC
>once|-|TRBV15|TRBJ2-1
CATSRDLGGGINEQFF
TGTGCCACCAGCAGAGATCTGGGGGGCGGGATCAATGAGCAGTTCTTC
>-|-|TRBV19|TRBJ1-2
CATTSSPPLYGYTF
TGTGCCACCACCTCCTCACCTCCCCTCTATGGCTACACCTTC
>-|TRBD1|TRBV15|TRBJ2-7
CATSTDNRGEEQYF
TGTGCCACCAGCACCGATAACAGGGGGGAAGAGCAGTACTTC
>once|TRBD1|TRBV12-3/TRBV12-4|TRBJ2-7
CASRGQGSDEQYF
TGTGCCAGCAGGGGACAGGGTTCGGACGAGCAGTACTTC
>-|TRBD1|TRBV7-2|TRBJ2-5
CASSSGTGGETQYF
TGTGCCAGCAGCTCCGGGACAGGGGGTGAGACCCAGTACTTC
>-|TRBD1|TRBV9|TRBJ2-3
CASSGVSGTGGPSPSTDTQYF
TGTGCCAGCAGCGGAGTTTCCGGGACAGGGGGACCCTCACCTAGCACAGATACGCAGTATTTT
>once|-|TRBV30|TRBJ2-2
CAWMRVLGTGELFF
TGTGCCTGGATGCGGGTTTTGGGCACCGGGGAGCTGTTTTTT
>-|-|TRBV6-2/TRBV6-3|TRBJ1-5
CASSYVRHLSNQPQHF
TGTGCCAGCAGTTACGTGAGACACCTTAGCAATCAGCCCCAGCATTTT
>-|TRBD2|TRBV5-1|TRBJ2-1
CASSPSLAGGGNEQFF
TGCGCCAGCAGCCCGAGCCTAGCGGGGGGCGGGAATGAGCAGTTCTTC
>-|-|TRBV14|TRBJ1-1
CASTGGGVNTEAFF
TGTGCCAGCACGGGAGGAGGGGTCAACACTGAAGCTTTCTTT
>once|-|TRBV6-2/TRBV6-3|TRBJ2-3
CASSLDIYTQYF
TGTGCCAGCAGTTTGGACATTTATACGCAGTATTTT
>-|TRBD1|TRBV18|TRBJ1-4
CASSYRGLDEKLFF
TGTGCCAGCTCATACAGGGGTTTGGATGAAAAACTGTTTTTT
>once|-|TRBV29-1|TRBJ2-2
CSVEEGGMGTGELFF
TGCAGCGTTGAAGAAGGAGGGATGGGCACCGGGGAGCTGTTTTTT
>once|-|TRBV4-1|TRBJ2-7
CASSQASGTSYEQYF
TGCGCCAGCAGCCAAGCTTCTGGGACCTCCTACGAGCAGTACTTC
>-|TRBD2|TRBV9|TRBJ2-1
CASSSHRASGGNEQFF
TGTGCCAGCAGCTCCCATCGGGCTAGCGGGGGAAATGAGCAGTTCTTC
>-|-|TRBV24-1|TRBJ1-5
CATTPDGNQPQHF
TGTGCCACCACCCCCGACGGAAATCAGCCCCAGCATTTT
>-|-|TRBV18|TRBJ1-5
CASSPGSNQPQHF
TGTGCCAGCTCACCAGGGAGCAATCAGCCCCAGCATTTT
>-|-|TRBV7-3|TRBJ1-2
CASSLNTGYGYTF
TGTGCCAGCAGCTTAAACACAGGGTATGGCTACACCTTC
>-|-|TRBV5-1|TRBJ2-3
CASSLLTSTDTQYF
TGCGCCAGCAGCTTGCTAACTAGCACAGATACGCAGTATTTT
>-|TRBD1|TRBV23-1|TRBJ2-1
CASSHPDRPGVGEEQFF
TGCGCCAGCAGTCACCCGGACAGGCCAGGAGTAGGCGAAGAGCAGTTCTTC
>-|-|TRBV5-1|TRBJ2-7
CASSDRDGTYEQYF
TGCGCCAGCAGCGACCGGGACGGCACCTACGAGCAGTACTTC
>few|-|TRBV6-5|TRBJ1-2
CASSYSRGYGYTF
TGTGCCAGCAGTTACTCTAGGGGGTATGGCTACACCTTC